These T cell receptor beta chains were read from a single sample in a study of shared clonotypes between healthy human individuals. The repertoire was sequenced with immunoSEQ multiplex PCR; TCRdb's copy has only in-frame clones and lacks some. The table lists millions of clones, about 93% of them singletons. Sample: naive CD8+ T cells from PBMCs. Receptors originate from a man between 18 and 29 years old in good health. Some clones in this sample may be carry-over from other donors' samples. CDR3s include the opening cysteine and the closing phenylalanine or tryptophan.

j_call | v_call | cdr3_aa
TRBJ2-3 | TRBV27 | CASSSWEREGLDTQYF
TRBJ2-1 | TRBV19 | CASRDSLAGEGYNEQFF
TRBJ2-1 | TRBV27 | CASRLAREVNEQFF
TRBJ1-2 | TRBV30 | CAWSTGGYYGYTF
TRBJ2-1 | TRBV18 | CASSTQAGVSNNEQFF
TRBJ2-1 | TRBV27 | CASSLSRYTNEQFF
TRBJ1-2 | TRBV7-8 | CASSPFRSRGGGDYGYTF
TRBJ1-2 | TRBV4-3 | CASSQDSIGFYGYTF
TRBJ2-1 | TRBV5-6 | CASSLGTAGGPGEQFF
TRBJ2-1 | TRBV4-3 | CASSQDRLTAPDEQFF
TRBJ2-7 | TRBV27 | CASSLQYSGGRISYEQYF
TRBJ1-5 | TRBV7-8 | CASSQGQGNGNQPQHF
TRBJ2-7 | TRBV4-1 | CASSYRVSYEQYF
TRBJ1-2 | TRBV9 | CASSTTGGNYGYTF
TRBJ1-1 | TRBV28 | CASSSRGWYTEAFF
TRBJ2-1 | TRBV9 | CASSPEAWAHNEQFF
TRBJ1-2 | TRBV9 | CASSVGGRGYTF
TRBJ2-7 | TRBV4-2 | CASSQDEGFWVEQYF
TRBJ2-7 | TRBV9 | CASSVTSGHYEQYF
TRBJ2-5 | TRBV12-5 | CASGLEILAGGPLTQYF
TRBJ2-5 | TRBV7-9 | CASSLRDSQETQYF
TRBJ2-5 | TRBV25-1 | CASSDRTGPQETQYF
TRBJ2-1 | TRBV15 | CATSRDRAGGPGEQFF
TRBJ2-7 | TRBV4-2 | CASSQGLRDYEQYF
TRBJ1-5 | TRBV11-2 | CASSLNPGGRPQHF
TRBJ2-3 | TRBV6-1 | CASSSPTSGFREYF
TRBJ2-2 | TRBV7-2 | CASSPTASGGNTGELFF
TRBJ2-7 | TRBV7-2 | CASSPPLWGGGLEQYF
TRBJ1-1 | TRBV10-1 | CASSDMQLPNTEAFF
TRBJ2-3 | TRBV14 | CASSQRGLAGVPDTQYF
TRBJ1-1 | TRBV2 | CASTRERAGRNTEAFF
TRBJ2-5 | TRBV4-2 | CASSQNRGRGETQYF
TRBJ1-5 | TRBV19 | CASTPQGFGNQPQHF
TRBJ2-2 | TRBV25-1 | CASSGIPTGELFF
TRBJ2-1 | TRBV27 | CASSIIGGGEQFF
TRBJ2-1 | TRBV9 | CASTLAGGPRNEQFF
TRBJ2-1 | TRBV2 | CASRTSPGVSFNEQFF
TRBJ2-1 | TRBV9 | CASSVDRDPRNEQFF
TRBJ1-2 | TRBV4-3 | CASSQDFRAGYGYTF
TRBJ1-5 | TRBV6-6 | CASDYKGGNQPQHF
TRBJ2-2 | TRBV6-5 | CASSAGPTSSGELFF
TRBJ2-7 | TRBV10-2 | CASSESGGFYEQYF
TRBJ2-1 | TRBV27 | CASSFPQASYNEQFF
TRBJ1-4 | TRBV15 | CATSRDWREDRVEKLFF
TRBJ2-3 | TRBV9 | CASSPRGGSTDTQYF
TRBJ2-3 | TRBV6-5 | CASSYSLDRTDTQYF
TRBJ2-7 | TRBV30 | CAWSVLGGPSEQYF
TRBJ2-5 | TRBV11-2 | CASSLSAQETQYF
TRBJ2-2 | TRBV9 | CASSVEAAGELFF
TRBJ2-2 | TRBV10-2 | CASSDGGWSAGELFF
TRBJ2-1 | TRBV6-1 | CASEAWGGSYNEQFF
TRBJ2-7 | TRBV2 | CASSERAGAAYEQYF
TRBJ2-2 | TRBV11-2 | CASSSRQGDTGELFF
TRBJ2-7 | TRBV7-9 | CASSSRDSFAYEQYF